A single sample is the source of the 26 T cell receptor beta chains below, sequenced in a study of T cells in Graves' hyperthyroidism and ophthalmopathy. TCR beta CDR3 regions were amplified from RNA. HTBI primers drove first-round RT-PCR of the TCR CDR3. TCRdb re-called the multiplex PCR reads with MiXCR, one entry per CDR3 protein. The table shows around 56,000 distinct CDR3 sequences, with around 48% occurring only once. The material sequenced was blood. These receptors were taken from a young woman with Graves' ophthalmopathy.

This clonotype has just a few counts. One end of the junction varies from germline; a read error may be responsible. The chain joins TRBV5-1 to TRBJ2-7; D gene uncertain. Per germline, CDR1 SGHRS and CDR2 YFSETQ. This CDR3 is built from 14 residues. The DNA for the CDR3 is TGTGCCAGCTCATCAAACCCGGGCCCCTACGAGCAGTACTTC. Its translation: CASSSNPGPYEQYF.

Only a few counts were recorded for this clonotype. V is TRBV10-3 and J is TRBJ2-5; D might be TRBD1 or TRBD2, each matching 5 bases. CDR3 length: 15 amino acids. Germline CDR1 and CDR2: ENHRY and SYGVKD. Trimming removed 8 bases from V and 9 bases from J, with 25 bases in between. The chain's CDR3 is CAIARGGSSNQPQYF. As DNA, the CDR3 is TGTGCCATCGCGAGGGGCGGGTCGAGCAATCAGCCCCAGTACTTC.

This clonotype was seen repeatedly, ten times or more. The chain has TRBV28 and TRBJ1-3; D not certain. The germline V gene encodes CDR1 MDHEN and CDR2 SYDVKM. The length of the CDR3 is 13 residues. Trimming pared 4 bases from V and 1 base from J, leaving 5 bases between. CDR3 region: CASSYPSGNTIYF. CDR3 nucleotides: TGTGCCAGCAGTTACCCATCTGGAAACACCATATATTTT.

This clonotype was counted at least ten times. V usage is TRBV6-1 and J usage is TRBJ2-1; D possibly uses TRBD1 or TRBD2 (5 bases each). V was shortened by 6 bases and J by 5 bases, with 11 bases between the two germline ends. The germline gives CDR1 MNHNS, CDR2 SASEGT. The CDR3 runs to 13 residues. The DNA for the CDR3 is TGTGCCAGCAGGCGGGTGGGGGACAATGAGCAGTTCTTC. Translating it yields CASRRVGDNEQFF.

The chain employs TRBV7-9 and TRBJ2-1; D remains unclear. V lost 1 base, J lost 8 bases, and 6 bases lay in between. Looked up from germline, CDR1 is SEHNR and CDR2 is FQNEAQ (reference sequence). This CDR3 spans 12 amino acids. The CDR3 reads CASSLGMDEQFF. In DNA, the CDR3 is TGTGCCAGCAGCTTAGGGATGGATGAGCAGTTCTTC.

The chain carries TRBV5-6 and TRBJ2-5, with a possible D match to TRBD2 (6 bases). V lost 1 base and J lost 1, with 14 bases in between. Germline-derived CDR1 and CDR2 are SGHDT and YYEEEE. The CDR3 is made up of 16 amino acids. CDR3 sequence reads: CASSLFSGVLQETQYF. In nucleotides, the CDR3 is TGTGCCAGCAGCTTGTTTTCGGGGGTCCTCCAAGAGACCCAGTACTTC.

Turning to this clonotype: A much bigger clone sits one base away, suggesting this may be a read error. The CDR3 sequence is CASSQSSGEENVQYF. As DNA, the CDR3 is TGTGCCAGCAGCCAATCGTCAGGGGAAGAAAACGTTCAGTACTTC. The chain carries TRBV16 and TRBJ2-4, with D perhaps matching TRBD1 (6 bases). There are 15 residues in the CDR3. Germline lookup yields CDR1 KGHSY and CDR2 FQNENV.

In its sample, this clonotype was seen many times. The CDR3 here is CASSLLAGGLASAYEQYF. The CDR3 DNA is TGTGCCAGCAGCTTGTTGGCGGGGGGATTAGCATCCGCCTACGAGCAGTACTTC. V is TRBV5-4 and J is TRBJ2-7, with 8 bases matching TRBD2. This CDR3 contains 18 residues. The V gene's germline CDR1 is SGHNT and CDR2 YYREEE (reference sequence). The junction had 14 bases not matched to a gene; V was cut back by 1 base and J by 2 bases.

V and J are TRBV28 and TRBJ2-5; TRBD1 aligns across 7 bases. The CDR3 totals 13 residues. Per the germline V gene, CDR1 is MDHEN and CDR2 is SYDVKM. V shed 6 bases and J 9 bases; nucleotides not matched to a gene: 10. CDR3 region: CASRGQIIKPQYF. CDR3 coding DNA: TGTGCCAGCAGGGGACAGATAATCAAGCCCCAGTACTTC. The complete variable domain, with remaining parts taken from reference TRBV28 and TRBJ2-5, reads DVKVTQSSRYLVKRTGEKVFLECVQDMDHENMFWYRQDPGLGLRLIYFSYDVKMKEKGDIPEGYSVSREKKERFSLILESASTNQTSMYLCASRGQIIKPQYFGPGTRLLVL.

The chain combines TRBV11-3 with TRBJ1-1; D gene ambiguous. This CDR3 has 13 residues. The germline V gene encodes CDR1 SGHNT and CDR2 YENEEA. The germline V and J ends were trimmed by 3 bases and 10 bases, with 15 bases remaining between them. The chain's CDR3 is CASSFGVNTAAFF. The DNA for the CDR3 is TGTGCCAGCAGCTTCGGGGTCAACACGGCAGCTTTCTTT.

As regards this clonotype: A read error is possible here, since a much larger clone lies one base away. This rearrangement joins TRBV27 to TRBJ2-1; D is ambiguous. CDR1 MNHEY and CDR2 SMNVEV come from the germline V gene (reference sequence). The CDR3 sequence is 11 residues long. Here the CDR3 reads CASSFYDEQFF. The CDR3 DNA is TGTGCCAGCAGTTTCTACGATGAGCAGTTCTTC.

This rearrangement joins TRBV19 to TRBJ1-1; D gene uncertain. V lost 6 bases and J lost 5, with 10 bases in between. Germline loops: CDR1 LNHDA, CDR2 SQIVND (reference sequence). CDR3 length: 12 residues. The CDR3 protein is CASSVRRTEAFF. CDR3 nucleotide sequence: TGTGCCAGTAGCGTCAGAAGGACTGAAGCTTTCTTT.

There are many counts of this clonotype. The V gene is TRBV6-5, the J gene TRBJ1-3; tentative D call: TRBD1 (5 bases). The V end was cut by 4 bases, the J end by 3 bases, with 16 bases between. Germline V lookup: CDR1 MNHEY, CDR2 SVGAGI. This CDR3 contains 16 residues. CDR3 in amino acids: CASSSGVGVFGNTIYF. The CDR3 bases are TGTGCCAGCAGTTCTGGCGTGGGGGTGTTTGGAAACACCATATATTTT.

The rearrangement joins TRBV28 to TRBJ2-5; 9 nucleotides align to TRBD2. J lost 6 bases, V lost 8 bases, and 10 bases had no gene match. The CDR3 covers 14 residues. Germline CDR1 reads MDHEN; CDR2 reads SYDVKM. The CDR3 reads CASGLGREGQTQYF. CDR3 DNA: TGTGCCAGCGGGTTAGGGCGGGAGGGGCAGACCCAGTACTTC. Full variable domain (remainder filled in from reference TRBV28 and TRBJ2-5): DVKVTQSSRYLVKRTGEKVFLECVQDMDHENMFWYRQDPGLGLRLIYFSYDVKMKEKGDIPEGYSVSREKKERFSLILESASTNQTSMYLCASGLGREGQTQYFGPGTRLLVL.

The chain carries TRBV2 and TRBJ2-1; TRBD2 aligns across 12 bases. Germline trimming cut 1 base from V and 9 bases from J; bases unmatched to any gene: 4. This CDR3 is 15 amino acids long. In germline, CDR1 is SNHLY, CDR2 FYNNEI. The CDR3 sequence is CASSEVPSGRGEQFF. DNA for the CDR3: TGTGCCAGCAGTGAAGTGCCTAGCGGGAGGGGTGAGCAGTTCTTC.

This clonotype was picked up many times. The CDR3 DNA sequence: TGTGCCAGCAGTAATAATTATGAAGCTTTCTTT. Protein product: CASSNNYEAFF. The chain links TRBV6-6 to TRBJ1-1; D is unresolved. Germline V lookup: CDR1 MNHNY, CDR2 SVGAGI (reference sequence). The V end lost 5 bases, the J end lost 7 bases, and 8 bases lay between the germline ends. This CDR3 has 11 residues.

The V gene is TRBV19, the J gene TRBJ1-4, with 7 bases aligning to TRBD1. Unmatched junction bases numbered 8, after V lost 6 bases and J lost 4 bases. The CDR3 has 15 amino acids. Germline V lookup: CDR1 LNHDA, CDR2 SQIVND (reference sequence). The CDR3 DNA sequence: TGTGCCAGTAGCGACGCGGGACAGCTTAATGAAAAACTGTTTTTT. Translated: CASSDAGQLNEKLFF. Drawing the rest from reference TRBV19 and TRBJ1-4, the complete variable domain is DGGITQSPKYLFRKEGQNVTLSCEQNLNHDAMYWYRQDPGQGLRLIYYSQIVNDFQKGDIAEGYSVSREKKESFPLTVTSAQKNPTAFYLCASSDAGQLNEKLFFGSGTQLSVL.

The chain recombines TRBV20-1 with TRBJ1-5, with D unclear. Germline V gene lookup returns CDR1 DFQATT and CDR2 SNEGSKA (reference sequence). V gave up 7 bases and J gave up 3 bases, with 16 bases separating them. This CDR3 has 14 residues. CDR3 DNA sequence: TGCAGTGGGACGGGAAGTGGGGTCAATCAGCCCCAGCATTTT. Translation gives CSGTGSGVNQPQHF.

This clonotype was picked up many times. The chain is built from TRBV11-2 and TRBJ1-2; 9 nucleotides align to TRBD1. The V gene's germline CDR1 is SGHAT and CDR2 FQNNGV. The CDR3 is 14 amino acids. After removal of 8 bases from V and 4 bases from J, the junction contained 8 bases not matched to a gene. The CDR3 DNA reads TGTGCCAGCTTGGGACAGGGTCGGAGCTATGGCTACACCTTC. As protein: CASLGQGRSYGYTF.

By share, this clonotype ranks as medium-sized (0.01 to 0.1%). The chain uses TRBV2 and TRBJ2-3, with 7 positions matching TRBD2. V shed 5 bases and J 2 bases; nucleotides not matched to a gene: 10. The germline V gene encodes CDR1 SNHLY and CDR2 FYNNEI. This CDR3 is 16 amino acids long. The CDR3 DNA reads TGTGCCAGCAGTCTGAGGTGGGACTACCCCACAGATACGCAGTATTTT. This encodes CASSLRWDYPTDTQYF. Full variable domain (remainder filled in from reference TRBV2 and TRBJ2-3): EPEVTQTPSHQVTQMGQEVILRCVPISNHLYFYWYRQILGQKVEFLVSFYNNEISEKSEIFDDQFSVERPDGSNFTLKIRSTKLEDSAMYFCASSLRWDYPTDTQYFGPGTRLTVL.

Details on this clonotype: No conserved phenylalanine or tryptophan is present at the end of the CDR3, so a read error is the likely explanation. The rearrangement links TRBV5-6 to TRBJ2-3, with TRBD1 identical over 8 bases. V lost 7 bases to trimming and J lost 4 bases; unmatched junction nucleotides: 14. The CDR3 totals 16 residues. Looked up from germline, CDR1 is SGHDT and CDR2 is YYEEEE. The CDR3 bases are TGTGCCAGCTTACCGTTGAGGGACAGGAACGCAGATACGCAGTATGTT. Translation: CASLPLRDRNADTQYV.

This clonotype was picked up many times. V gene TRBV12-3 or TRBV12-4 combines with J gene TRBJ1-5, with TRBD1 identical over 11 bases. The CDR3 is made up of 15 amino acids. Losses at the gene ends were 3 bases for V and 6 bases for J; bases not matched to a gene: 4. DNA of the CDR3: TGTGCCAGCAGTTTCGGGACAGGGGGAGGTCAGCCCCAGCATTTT. Translated: CASSFGTGGGQPQHF.

This clonotype was seen at least ten times. The CDR3, as DNA: TGTGCCAGCAGCAGACAGGGGGGATCTATGAACACTGAAGCTTTCTTT. Encoded protein: CASSRQGGSMNTEAFF. This chain connects TRBV6-5 to TRBJ1-1, with 9 bases that match TRBD1. J was trimmed by 0 bases and V by 6 bases; bases with no gene match: 8. The CDR3 is 16 amino acids. Per germline, CDR1 MNHEY and CDR2 SVGAGI.

The genes are TRBV10-3 and TRBJ2-2; D not resolved. The CDR3 is 13 amino acids. Trimming stripped 3 bases from V and 11 bases from J, with 13 bases between. Germline V gene data show CDR1 as ENHRY and CDR2 as SYGVKD. In nucleotides, the CDR3 is TGTGCCATCAGTGATCAGGAAACCTACGAGCTGTTTTTT. Its protein is CAISDQETYELFF.

The chain couples TRBV5-1 to TRBJ2-1, with 9 positions matching TRBD2. Germline V gene data show CDR1 as SGHRS and CDR2 as YFSETQ. There are 16 residues in the CDR3. V lost 0 bases to trimming and J lost 2 bases; unmatched junction nucleotides: 3. CDR3 region: CASSLAAGGAYNEQFF. The CDR3, as DNA: TGCGCCAGCAGCTTGGCGGCGGGAGGGGCCTACAATGAGCAGTTCTTC. Full variable domain (missing parts from reference TRBV5-1 and TRBJ2-1): KAGVTQTPRYLIKTRGQQVTLSCSPISGHRSVSWYQQTPGQGLQFLFEYFSETQRNKGNFPGRFSGRQFSNSRSEMNVSTLELGDSALYLCASSLAAGGAYNEQFFGPGTRLTVL.

The J gene is TRBJ1-5, the V gene TRBV20-1, with TRBD1 matching over 7 bases. This CDR3 spans 14 amino acids. V lost 5 bases and J lost 7; bases outside the gene matches: 11. The V gene's germline CDR1 is DFQATT and CDR2 SNEGSKA (reference sequence). DNA for the CDR3: TGCAGTGCTGGGCGACAGGGTGGTGAGCAGCCCCAGCATTTT. As protein: CSAGRQGGEQPQHF.